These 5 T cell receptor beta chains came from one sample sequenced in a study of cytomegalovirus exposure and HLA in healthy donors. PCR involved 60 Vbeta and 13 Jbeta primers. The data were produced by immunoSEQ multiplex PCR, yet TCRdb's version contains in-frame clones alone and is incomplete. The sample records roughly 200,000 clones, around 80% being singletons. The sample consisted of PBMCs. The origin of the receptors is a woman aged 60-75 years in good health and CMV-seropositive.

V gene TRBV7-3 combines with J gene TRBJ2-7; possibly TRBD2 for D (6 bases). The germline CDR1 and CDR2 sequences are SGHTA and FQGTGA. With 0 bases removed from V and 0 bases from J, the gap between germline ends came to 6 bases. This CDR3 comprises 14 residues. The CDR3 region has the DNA TGTGCCAGCAGCTTAACTAGCGGCTCCTACGAGCAGTACTTC. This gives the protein CASSLTSGSYEQYF.

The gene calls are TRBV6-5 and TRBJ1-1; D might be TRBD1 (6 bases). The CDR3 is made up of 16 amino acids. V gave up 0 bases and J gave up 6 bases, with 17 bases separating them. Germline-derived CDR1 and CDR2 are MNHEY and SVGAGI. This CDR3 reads CASSYSMGATGPEAFF. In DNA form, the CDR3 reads TGTGCCAGCAGTTACTCGATGGGGGCGACCGGCCCTGAAGCTTTCTTT.

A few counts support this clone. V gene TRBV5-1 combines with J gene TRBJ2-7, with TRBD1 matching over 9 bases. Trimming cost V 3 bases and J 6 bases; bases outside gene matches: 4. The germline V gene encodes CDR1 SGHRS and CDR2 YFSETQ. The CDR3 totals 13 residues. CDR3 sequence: CASSWGQGGEQYF. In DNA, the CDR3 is TGCGCCAGCAGCTGGGGACAGGGTGGCGAGCAGTACTTC.

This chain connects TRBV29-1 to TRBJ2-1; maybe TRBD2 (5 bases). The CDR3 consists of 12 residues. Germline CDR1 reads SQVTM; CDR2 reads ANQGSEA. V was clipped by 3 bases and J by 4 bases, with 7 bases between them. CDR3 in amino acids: CSVDRGYNEQFF. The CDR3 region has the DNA TGCAGCGTTGATCGGGGATACAATGAGCAGTTCTTC.

CDR3: CAWVSSYNEQFF. In DNA form, the CDR3 reads TGTGCCTGGGTGAGTTCCTACAATGAGCAGTTCTTC. The chain uses TRBV30 and TRBJ2-1; no clear D. Trimming took 5 bases from V and 1 from J, leaving 6 bases between them. Germline CDR1 is GTSNPN and CDR2 is SVGIG (reference sequence). CDR3 length equals 12 residues.